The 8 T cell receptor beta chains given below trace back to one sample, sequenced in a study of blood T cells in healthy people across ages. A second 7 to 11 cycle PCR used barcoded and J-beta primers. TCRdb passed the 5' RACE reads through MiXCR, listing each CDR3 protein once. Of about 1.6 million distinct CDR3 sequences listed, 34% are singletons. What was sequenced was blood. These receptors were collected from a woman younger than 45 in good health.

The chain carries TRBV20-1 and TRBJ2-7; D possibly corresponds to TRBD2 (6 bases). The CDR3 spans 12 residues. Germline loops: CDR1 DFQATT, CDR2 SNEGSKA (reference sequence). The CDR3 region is CRAPGRTYEQYF. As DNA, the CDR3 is TGCAGGGCTCCGGGGAGGACCTACGAGCAGTACTTC.

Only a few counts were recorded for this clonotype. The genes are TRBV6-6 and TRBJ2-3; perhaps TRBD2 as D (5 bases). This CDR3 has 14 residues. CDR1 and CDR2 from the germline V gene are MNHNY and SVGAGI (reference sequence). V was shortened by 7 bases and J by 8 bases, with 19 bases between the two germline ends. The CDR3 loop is CASTPRARGGTQYF. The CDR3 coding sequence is TGTGCCAGCACCCCGAGGGCCCGAGGAGGTACGCAGTATTTT.

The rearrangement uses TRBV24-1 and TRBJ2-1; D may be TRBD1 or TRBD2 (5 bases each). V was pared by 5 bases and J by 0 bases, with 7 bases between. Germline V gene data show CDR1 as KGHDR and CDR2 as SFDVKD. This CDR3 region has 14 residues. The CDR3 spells CATSGGDSYNEQFF. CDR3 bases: TGTGCCACCAGTGGAGGGGACTCCTACAATGAGCAGTTCTTC.

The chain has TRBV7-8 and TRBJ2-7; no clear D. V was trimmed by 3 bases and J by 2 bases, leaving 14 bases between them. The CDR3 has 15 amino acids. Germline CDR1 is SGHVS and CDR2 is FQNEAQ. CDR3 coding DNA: TGTGCCAGCAGCTTCGGACGTCACCAGGCCTACGAGCAGTACTTC. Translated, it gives CASSFGRHQAYEQYF.

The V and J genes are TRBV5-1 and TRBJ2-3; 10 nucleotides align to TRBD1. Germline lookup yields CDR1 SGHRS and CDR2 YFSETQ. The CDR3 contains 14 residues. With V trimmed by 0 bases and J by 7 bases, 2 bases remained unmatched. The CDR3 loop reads CASSLEGQGNTQYF. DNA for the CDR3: TGCGCCAGCAGCTTGGAGGGACAGGGGAATACGCAGTATTTT.

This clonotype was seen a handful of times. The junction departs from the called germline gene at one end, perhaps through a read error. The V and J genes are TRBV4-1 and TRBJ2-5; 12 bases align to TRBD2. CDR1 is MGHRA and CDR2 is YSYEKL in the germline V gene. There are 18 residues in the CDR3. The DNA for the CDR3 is TGCGCCTGCAGCCAGACAGCGACTAGCGGGGGACCGAAAGAGACCCAGTACTTC. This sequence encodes CACSQTATSGGPKETQYF.

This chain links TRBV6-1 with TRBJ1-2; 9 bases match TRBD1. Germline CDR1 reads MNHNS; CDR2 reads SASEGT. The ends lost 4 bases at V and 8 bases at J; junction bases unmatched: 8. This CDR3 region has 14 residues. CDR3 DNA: TGTGCCAGCAGTGGTCTAGGGGACAGGGACGGCTACACCTTC. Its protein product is CASSGLGDRDGYTF.

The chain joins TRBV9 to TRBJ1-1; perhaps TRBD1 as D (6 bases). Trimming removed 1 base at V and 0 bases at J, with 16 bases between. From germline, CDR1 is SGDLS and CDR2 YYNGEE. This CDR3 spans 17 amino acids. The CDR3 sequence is CASSVHGQPSMNTEAFF. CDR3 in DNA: TGTGCCAGCAGCGTACATGGACAGCCATCGATGAACACTGAAGCTTTCTTT.